Only one count was recorded for the clone carrying this TCR beta chain. Its specificity is unknown. V lost 7 bases and J 8 bases, leaving 12 bases between the germline ends. CDR1 and CDR2 (germline): SQVTM, ANQGSEA. There are 10 residues in the CDR3. Time point specified: pretreatment peripheral blood. Patients had locally advanced or metastatic urothelial carcinoma. Sequenced by immunoSEQ multiplex PCR; TCRdb stores in-frame clones only, minus some. The profile shows some 44,000 clones, around 82% of them singletons. This entry belongs to a study of PD-L1 blockade in urothelial cancer. Study as a whole: Blood underwent analysis 3 weeks (second dose) and 6 weeks after treatment began. Blood-derived samples held a median roughly 140,000 T cells. Study outcomes and limitations: Tumor-associated clones in the blood of durable-benefit patients grew more at 3 weeks.

The clonotype comes from a man in his fifties or sixties with urothelial cancer. The sample was PBMCs, taken around atezolizumab (anti-PD-L1) treatment. The chain carries TRBV29-1 and TRBJ2-7, with D perhaps TRBD1 (5 bases). Written as DNA, the CDR3 is TGCAGCGCCGAGCTGGACAAGCAGTACTTC. It translates to CSAELDKQYF.